A selection of T cell receptor beta chains follows, all from one sample in a study of early T cells in non-severe SARS-CoV-2 infection. TCRdb independently ran MiXCR on the 5' RACE reads; one entry per CDR3 protein. The table has 100,000 to 130,000 distinct CDR3 sequences, 9.5% to 13% seen once. Source material: whole blood. These receptors came from an adult who was a healthcare worker with PCR-confirmed SARS-CoV-2 infection or an uninfected control (not recorded which). Each CDR3 is given with its conserved first and last residue. The D gene is left open where the match is weak. Size values are once, few and many counts, or a class for expanded clones, and some rows have none.

v_call: TRBV6-2/TRBV6-3; d_call: NA; j_call: TRBJ2-7; clone_size: NA; cdr3_nt: TGTGCCAGCAGTAAAGAGCGTAAGAGCTCCTACGAGCAGTACTTC; cdr3_aa: CASSKERKSSYEQYF
v_call: TRBV7-2; d_call: TRBD1; j_call: TRBJ1-2; clone_size: NA; cdr3_nt: TGTGCCAGCAGAAGTGGACAGGGTTGGCATGGCTACACCTTC; cdr3_aa: CASRSGQGWHGYTF
v_call: TRBV13; d_call: TRBD1; j_call: TRBJ1-1; clone_size: many; cdr3_nt: TGTGCCAGCCTGGGACAGGGGGCCACTGAAGCTTTCTTT; cdr3_aa: CASLGQGATEAFF
v_call: TRBV11-2; d_call: NA; j_call: TRBJ2-7; clone_size: many; cdr3_nt: TGTGCCAGCAGCTTAGAGTTGGGTACCTACGAGCAGTACTTC; cdr3_aa: CASSLELGTYEQYF
v_call: TRBV12-3/TRBV12-4; d_call: NA; j_call: TRBJ1-3; clone_size: NA; cdr3_nt: TGTGCCAGCAGTGGGGGACGCTCTGGAAACACCATATATTTT; cdr3_aa: CASSGGRSGNTIYF
v_call: TRBV14; d_call: TRBD2; j_call: TRBJ2-5; clone_size: few; cdr3_nt: TGTGCCAGCAGCCTACGTGGACTAGCTGGCCTCCAAGAGACCCAGTACTTC; cdr3_aa: CASSLRGLAGLQETQYF
v_call: TRBV28; d_call: NA; j_call: TRBJ2-6; clone_size: many; cdr3_nt: TGTGCCAGCAGTTTCCAAGGTGGTGGGGCCAACGTCCTGACTTTC; cdr3_aa: CASSFQGGGANVLTF
v_call: TRBV29-1; d_call: NA; j_call: TRBJ2-7; clone_size: NA; cdr3_nt: TGCAGCGTTCGCGGGGTGGGCGAGCAGTACTTC; cdr3_aa: CSVRGVGEQYF
v_call: TRBV3-1; d_call: NA; j_call: TRBJ1-2; clone_size: NA; cdr3_nt: TGTGCCAGCCGGGACGTATACTATGGCTACACCTTC; cdr3_aa: CASRDVYYGYTF
v_call: TRBV18; d_call: NA; j_call: TRBJ1-2; clone_size: NA; cdr3_nt: TGTGCCAGCTCATCAGCGACAGGTTACTATGGCTACACCTTC; cdr3_aa: CASSSATGYYGYTF
v_call: TRBV6-5; d_call: TRBD1; j_call: TRBJ2-3; clone_size: many; cdr3_nt: TGTGCCAGCAGTTACTCAGCCCAGGGGGGCACAGATACGCAGTATTTT; cdr3_aa: CASSYSAQGGTDTQYF
v_call: TRBV2; d_call: TRBD1; j_call: TRBJ2-7; clone_size: few; cdr3_nt: TGTGCCAGCAATCGGGACAGGGCCTACGAGCAGTACTTC; cdr3_aa: CASNRDRAYEQYF
v_call: TRBV5-1; d_call: NA; j_call: TRBJ2-1; clone_size: NA; cdr3_nt: TGCGCCAGCAGCTTGGACGGGGGGCTTAACAATGAGCAGTTCTTC; cdr3_aa: CASSLDGGLNNEQFF
v_call: TRBV5-1; d_call: NA; j_call: TRBJ2-5; clone_size: NA; cdr3_nt: TGCGCCAGCAGCTTCGAGCCCTCAGGACCCCAAGAGACCCAGTACTTC; cdr3_aa: CASSFEPSGPQETQYF
v_call: TRBV5-1; d_call: NA; j_call: TRBJ2-3; clone_size: NA; cdr3_nt: TGCGCCAGCAGCTGGTACGGGGTGACAGATACGCAGTATTTT; cdr3_aa: CASSWYGVTDTQYF
v_call: TRBV5-1; d_call: TRBD2; j_call: TRBJ2-7; clone_size: many; cdr3_nt: TGCGCCAGCAGCAGGGGACTAGCGGCCTACGAGCAGTACTTC; cdr3_aa: CASSRGLAAYEQYF
v_call: TRBV7-2; d_call: NA; j_call: TRBJ1-4; clone_size: NA; cdr3_nt: TGTGCCAGCAGCTTAACGGGGGGGGCAGGTGAAAAACTGTTTTTT; cdr3_aa: CASSLTGGAGEKLFF
v_call: TRBV7-9; d_call: NA; j_call: TRBJ2-5; clone_size: few; cdr3_nt: TGTGCCAGCAGCTTACAATTGGGCGGGGAGACCCAGTACTTC; cdr3_aa: CASSLQLGGETQYF